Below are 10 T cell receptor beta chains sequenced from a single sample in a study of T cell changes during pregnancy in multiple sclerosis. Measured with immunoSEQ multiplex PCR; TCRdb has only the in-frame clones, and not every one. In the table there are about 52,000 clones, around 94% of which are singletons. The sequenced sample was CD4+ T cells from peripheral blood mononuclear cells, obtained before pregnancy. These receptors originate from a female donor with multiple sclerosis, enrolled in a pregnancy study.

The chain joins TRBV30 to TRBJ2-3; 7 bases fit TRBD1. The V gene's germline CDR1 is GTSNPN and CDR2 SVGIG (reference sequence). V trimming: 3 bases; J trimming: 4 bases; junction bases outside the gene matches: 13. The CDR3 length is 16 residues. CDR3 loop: CAWSGGHRGIADTQYF. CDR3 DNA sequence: TGTGCCTGGAGCGGCGGCCACAGGGGAATAGCAGATACGCAGTATTTT.

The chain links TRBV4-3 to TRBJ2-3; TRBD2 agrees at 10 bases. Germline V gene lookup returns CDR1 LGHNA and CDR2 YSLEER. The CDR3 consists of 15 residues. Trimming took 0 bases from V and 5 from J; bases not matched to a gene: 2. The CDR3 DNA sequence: TGCGCCAGCAGCCAAGATCAGCGGGGGGGAGATACGCAGTATTTT. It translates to CASSQDQRGGDTQYF.

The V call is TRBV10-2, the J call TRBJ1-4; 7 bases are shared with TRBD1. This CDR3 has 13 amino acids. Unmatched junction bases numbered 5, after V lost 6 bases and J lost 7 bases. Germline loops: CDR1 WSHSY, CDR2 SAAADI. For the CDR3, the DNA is TGCGCCAGCAGGACAGGGTGGAGTGAAAAACTGTTTTTT. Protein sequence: CASRTGWSEKLFF.

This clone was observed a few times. CDR3 sequence: CASSFRGTEAFF. CDR3 DNA: TGTGCCAGCAGTTTCAGGGGCACTGAAGCTTTCTTT. The rearrangement links TRBV27 to TRBJ1-1, with D possibly being TRBD1 (6 bases). CDR3 length: 12 residues. The ends were cut back, 3 bases at V and 4 bases at J, with 6 bases in the middle. In germline, CDR1 is MNHEY, CDR2 SMNVEV (reference sequence).

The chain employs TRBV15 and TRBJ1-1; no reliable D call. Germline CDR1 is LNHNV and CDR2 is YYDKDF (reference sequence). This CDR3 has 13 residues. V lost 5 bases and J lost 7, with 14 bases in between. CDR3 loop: CATSRGPGVEAFF. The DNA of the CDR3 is TGTGCCACCAGCCGCGGCCCCGGGGTTGAAGCTTTCTTT.

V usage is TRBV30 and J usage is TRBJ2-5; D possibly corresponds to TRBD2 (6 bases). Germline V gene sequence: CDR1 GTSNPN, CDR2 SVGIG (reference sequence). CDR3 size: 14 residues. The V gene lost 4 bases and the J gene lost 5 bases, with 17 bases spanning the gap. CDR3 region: CAWKDYHRGETQYF. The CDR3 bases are TGTGCCTGGAAGGACTACCATCGTGGGGAGACCCAGTACTTC.

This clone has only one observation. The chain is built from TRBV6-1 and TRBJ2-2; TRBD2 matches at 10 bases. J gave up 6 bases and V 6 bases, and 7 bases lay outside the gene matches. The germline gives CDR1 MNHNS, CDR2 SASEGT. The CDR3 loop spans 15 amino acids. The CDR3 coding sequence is TGTGCCAGCAGACAATCTAGCGGGAGCCCCGGGGAGCTGTTTTTT. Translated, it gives CASRQSSGSPGELFF.

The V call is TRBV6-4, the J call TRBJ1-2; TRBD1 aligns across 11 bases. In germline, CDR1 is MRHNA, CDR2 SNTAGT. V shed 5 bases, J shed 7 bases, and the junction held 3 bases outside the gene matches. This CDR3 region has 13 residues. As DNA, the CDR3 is TGTGCCAGCAGTTCGGACAGGGGGCTTGGCTACACCTTC. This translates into CASSSDRGLGYTF.

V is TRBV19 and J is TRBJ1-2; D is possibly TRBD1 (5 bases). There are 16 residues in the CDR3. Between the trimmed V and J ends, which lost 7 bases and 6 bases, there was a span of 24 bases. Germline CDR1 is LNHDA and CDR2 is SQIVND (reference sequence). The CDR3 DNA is TGTGCCAGTACCCGCGCGGGGCTCGGGACTATCGATGGCTACACCTTC. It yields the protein CASTRAGLGTIDGYTF.

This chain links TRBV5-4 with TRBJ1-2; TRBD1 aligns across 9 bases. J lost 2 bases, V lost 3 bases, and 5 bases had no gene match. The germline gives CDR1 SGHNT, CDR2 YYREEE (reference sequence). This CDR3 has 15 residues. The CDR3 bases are TGTGCCAGCAGCTGGGGACAGGGCAGAAACTATGGCTACACCTTC. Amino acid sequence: CASSWGQGRNYGYTF.